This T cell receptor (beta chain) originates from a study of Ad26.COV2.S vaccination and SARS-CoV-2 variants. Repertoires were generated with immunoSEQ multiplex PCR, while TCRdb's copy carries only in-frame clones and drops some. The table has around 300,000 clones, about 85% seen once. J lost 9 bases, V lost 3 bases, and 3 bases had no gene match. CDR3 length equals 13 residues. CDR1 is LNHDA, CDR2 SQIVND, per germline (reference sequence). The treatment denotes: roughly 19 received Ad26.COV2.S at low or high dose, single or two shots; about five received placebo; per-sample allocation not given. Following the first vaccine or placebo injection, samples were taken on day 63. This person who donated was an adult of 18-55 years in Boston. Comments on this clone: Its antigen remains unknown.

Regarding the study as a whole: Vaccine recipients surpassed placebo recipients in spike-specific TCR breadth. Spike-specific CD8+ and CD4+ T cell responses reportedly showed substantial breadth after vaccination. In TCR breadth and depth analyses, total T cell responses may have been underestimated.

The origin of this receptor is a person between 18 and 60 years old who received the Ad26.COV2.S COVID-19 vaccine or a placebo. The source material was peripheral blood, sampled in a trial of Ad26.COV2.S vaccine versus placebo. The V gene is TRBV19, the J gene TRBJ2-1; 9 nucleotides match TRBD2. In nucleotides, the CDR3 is TGTGCCAGTAGTATGGGGCGGGAGGGTGAGCAGTTCTTC. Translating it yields CASSMGREGEQFF.